What follows are 14 T cell receptor beta chains derived from one specimen sequenced in a study of CD8 T cells in ankylosing spondylitis. These receptors lack a known antigen. Findings and limits, study-wide: The study identified a TCR beta motif of fewer than 10 highly homologous variants that appeared characteristic of ankylosing spondylitis blood.

TCRdb ran MiXCR on the 5' RACE reads and lists one entry per CDR3 protein. Of about 700,000 distinct CDR3 sequences in the sample, about 20% were seen once. Sequencing was done on a sample of blood, either unsorted or a sorted T cell fraction (not recorded which). All receptors come from a male donor with ankylosing spondylitis.

This clonotype was picked up many times. The chain carries TRBV12-3 or TRBV12-4 and TRBJ1-4, with 7 bases identical to TRBD1. The V segment lost 6 bases and the J segment 6 bases; nucleotides outside the gene matches: 10. The CDR3 is made up of 15 amino acids. CDR3 sequence: CASSPRQGSDEKLFF. Here the CDR3 DNA reads TGTGCCAGCAGCCCGCGACAGGGAAGTGATGAAAAACTGTTTTTT.

This clonotype was observed a few times. In DNA form, the CDR3 reads TGCAGTGCTCAGGGGGAATCCTATAATTCACCCCTCCACTTT. This sequence encodes CSAQGESYNSPLHF. This chain links TRBV20-1 with TRBJ1-6, with 7 positions matching TRBD1. Germline CDR1 reads DFQATT; CDR2 reads SNEGSKA (reference sequence). V trimming: 5 bases; J trimming: 1 base; junction bases outside the gene matches: 2. CDR3 size: 14 residues.

This clonotype was seen repeatedly, ten times or more. V and J are TRBV29-1 and TRBJ2-7; the match to TRBD1 covers 8 bases. CDR1 and CDR2 (germline): SQVTM, ANQGSEA. With V trimmed by 0 bases and J by 6 bases, 10 bases remained unmatched. CDR3 length equals 15 residues. The DNA of the CDR3 is TGCAGCGTTGAAGATATGGGCAGGGGGCGCCCCGAGCAGTACTTC. It specifies CSVEDMGRGRPEQYF.

This clonotype was observed a few times. CDR3 region: CASSQGASAETQYF. The CDR3 nucleotides read TGCGCCAGCAGCCAAGGGGCATCGGCGGAGACCCAGTACTTC. The chain employs TRBV4-1 and TRBJ2-5; D not resolved. The CDR3 covers 14 residues. Germline-derived CDR1 and CDR2 are MGHRA and YSYEKL. The germline V and J ends were trimmed by 1 base and 5 bases, with 11 bases remaining between them.

The chain uses TRBV12-3 or TRBV12-4 and TRBJ2-3, with D unresolved. The CDR3 has 12 amino acids. V was pared by 4 bases and J by 6 bases, with 8 bases between. CDR3 bases: TGTGCCAGCAGTTCCCCTGAGGATACGCAGTATTTT. Amino acids: CASSSPEDTQYF.

The chain combines TRBV19 with TRBJ2-3; TRBD2 agrees at 13 bases. The CDR3 covers 19 residues. V was clipped by 5 bases and J by 0 bases; unmatched bases: 11. The germline CDR1 and CDR2 sequences are LNHDA and SQIVND (reference sequence). CDR3 residues: CASSPLAGGRPTSTDTQYF. The CDR3 DNA reads as TGTGCCAGTAGTCCACTAGCGGGGGGGAGACCCACTAGCACAGATACGCAGTATTTT.

This sequence joins TRBV20-1 and TRBJ1-2, with D possibly matching TRBD1 (5 bases). Per germline, CDR1 DFQATT and CDR2 SNEGSKA (reference sequence). Trimming pared 6 bases from V and 7 bases from J, leaving 18 bases between. The CDR3 is 13 amino acids. For the CDR3, the DNA is TGCAGTGCGTCCCCCTGGGACGGCTCTGGCTACACCTTC. This codes for CSASPWDGSGYTF.

The chain joins TRBV7-9 to TRBJ2-3; D may be TRBD2 (6 bases). V was cut by 5 bases and J by 0 bases, with 12 bases left in between. This CDR3 has 15 amino acids. The germline CDR1 and CDR2 sequences are SEHNR and FQNEAQ (reference sequence). CDR3 loop: CASSITGLSTDTQYF. The CDR3 coding sequence is TGTGCCAGCAGCATAACGGGACTCAGCACAGATACGCAGTATTTT.

This clonotype was seen more than once but under ten times. This sequence joins TRBV2 and TRBJ2-7, with 8 bases lining up with TRBD2. CDR3 length: 15 residues. With 4 bases clipped from V and 1 base from J, the junction kept 6 bases outside the gene matches. Germline CDR1 reads SNHLY; CDR2 reads FYNNEI. CDR3 bases: TGTGCCAGCAGTGTGTGGAGCGGGAGTTCCTACGAGCAGTACTTC. Its translation is CASSVWSGSSYEQYF. Based on the CDR3 plus reference TRBV2 and TRBJ2-7, the full variable domain is EPEVTQTPSHQVTQMGQEVILRCVPISNHLYFYWYRQILGQKVEFLVSFYNNEISEKSEIFDDQFSVERPDGSNFTLKIRSTKLEDSAMYFCASSVWSGSSYEQYFGPGTRLTVT.

The chain has TRBV7-9 and TRBJ2-2; D uncertain. Per the germline V gene, CDR1 is SEHNR and CDR2 is FQNEAQ (reference sequence). The CDR3 loop spans 14 amino acids. V shed 5 bases and J shed 1 base, with 8 bases lying between them. CDR3 in amino acids: CASSPHRNTGELFF. The CDR3 coding sequence is TGTGCCAGCAGCCCCCATCGGAACACCGGGGAGCTGTTTTTT.

This chain joins TRBV27 and TRBJ2-3, with D unresolved. V lost 3 bases and J 2 bases, leaving 9 bases between the germline ends. There are 14 residues in the CDR3. Germline V CDR1 and CDR2: MNHEY, SMNVEV (reference sequence). CDR3 DNA: TGTGCCAGCAGTTTCCGACCATACACAGATACGCAGTATTTT. As protein: CASSFRPYTDTQYF.

The chain employs TRBV5-1 and TRBJ2-3, with 8 positions matching TRBD2. Germline V gene sequence: CDR1 SGHRS, CDR2 YFSETQ. This CDR3 contains 18 residues. The V gene end was trimmed by 0 bases and the J gene end by 2 bases; junction bases not matched to a gene: 11. The CDR3, as DNA: TGCGCCAGCAGCTTGGGGTACCCGCGGGGGGCCTCCACAGATACGCAGTATTTT. Amino acids: CASSLGYPRGASTDTQYF.

The chain combines TRBV5-1 with TRBJ2-7, with D possibly TRBD2 on 6 matching bases. Trimming removed 4 bases at V and 0 bases at J, with 17 bases between. Per the germline V gene, CDR1 is SGHRS and CDR2 is YFSETQ. The CDR3 contains 16 residues. The CDR3 reads CASSPSLGGSSYEQYF. The CDR3, as DNA: TGCGCCAGCAGCCCCTCCCTTGGGGGGAGCTCCTACGAGCAGTACTTC. Full variable domain (missing parts from reference TRBV5-1 and TRBJ2-7): KAGVTQTPRYLIKTRGQQVTLSCSPISGHRSVSWYQQTPGQGLQFLFEYFSETQRNKGNFPGRFSGRQFSNSRSEMNVSTLELGDSALYLCASSPSLGGSSYEQYFGPGTRLTVT.

This CDR3 reads CASSPGMIAQYNEQFF. In DNA form, the CDR3 reads TGTGCCAGCTCACCCGGGATGATAGCGCAATACAATGAGCAGTTCTTC. The rearrangement uses TRBV18 and TRBJ2-1; weak D call: TRBD2 (5 bases). With 3 bases removed from V and 4 bases from J, the gap between germline ends came to 16 bases. From germline, CDR1 is KGHSH and CDR2 LQKENI. This CDR3 is 16 amino acids long. Supplemented by reference TRBV18 and TRBJ2-1, the full variable domain reads NAGVMQNPRHLVRRRGQEARLRCSPMKGHSHVYWYRQLPEEGLKFMVYLQKENIIDESGMPKERFSAEFPKEGPSILRIQQVVRGDSAAYFCASSPGMIAQYNEQFFGPGTRLTVL.